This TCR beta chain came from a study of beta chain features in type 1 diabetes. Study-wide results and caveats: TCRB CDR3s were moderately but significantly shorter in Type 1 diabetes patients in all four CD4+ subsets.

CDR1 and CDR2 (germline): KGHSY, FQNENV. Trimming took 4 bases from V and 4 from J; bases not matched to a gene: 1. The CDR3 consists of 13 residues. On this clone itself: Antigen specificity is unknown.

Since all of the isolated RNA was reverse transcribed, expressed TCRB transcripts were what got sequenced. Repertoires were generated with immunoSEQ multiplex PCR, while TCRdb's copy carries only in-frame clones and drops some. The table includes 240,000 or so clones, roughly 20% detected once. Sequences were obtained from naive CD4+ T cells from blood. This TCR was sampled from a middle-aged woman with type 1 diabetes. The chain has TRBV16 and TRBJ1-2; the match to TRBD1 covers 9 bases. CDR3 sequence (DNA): TGTGCCAGCAGCCGGGGACAGGGCTATGGCTACACCTTC. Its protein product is CASSRGQGYGYTF.